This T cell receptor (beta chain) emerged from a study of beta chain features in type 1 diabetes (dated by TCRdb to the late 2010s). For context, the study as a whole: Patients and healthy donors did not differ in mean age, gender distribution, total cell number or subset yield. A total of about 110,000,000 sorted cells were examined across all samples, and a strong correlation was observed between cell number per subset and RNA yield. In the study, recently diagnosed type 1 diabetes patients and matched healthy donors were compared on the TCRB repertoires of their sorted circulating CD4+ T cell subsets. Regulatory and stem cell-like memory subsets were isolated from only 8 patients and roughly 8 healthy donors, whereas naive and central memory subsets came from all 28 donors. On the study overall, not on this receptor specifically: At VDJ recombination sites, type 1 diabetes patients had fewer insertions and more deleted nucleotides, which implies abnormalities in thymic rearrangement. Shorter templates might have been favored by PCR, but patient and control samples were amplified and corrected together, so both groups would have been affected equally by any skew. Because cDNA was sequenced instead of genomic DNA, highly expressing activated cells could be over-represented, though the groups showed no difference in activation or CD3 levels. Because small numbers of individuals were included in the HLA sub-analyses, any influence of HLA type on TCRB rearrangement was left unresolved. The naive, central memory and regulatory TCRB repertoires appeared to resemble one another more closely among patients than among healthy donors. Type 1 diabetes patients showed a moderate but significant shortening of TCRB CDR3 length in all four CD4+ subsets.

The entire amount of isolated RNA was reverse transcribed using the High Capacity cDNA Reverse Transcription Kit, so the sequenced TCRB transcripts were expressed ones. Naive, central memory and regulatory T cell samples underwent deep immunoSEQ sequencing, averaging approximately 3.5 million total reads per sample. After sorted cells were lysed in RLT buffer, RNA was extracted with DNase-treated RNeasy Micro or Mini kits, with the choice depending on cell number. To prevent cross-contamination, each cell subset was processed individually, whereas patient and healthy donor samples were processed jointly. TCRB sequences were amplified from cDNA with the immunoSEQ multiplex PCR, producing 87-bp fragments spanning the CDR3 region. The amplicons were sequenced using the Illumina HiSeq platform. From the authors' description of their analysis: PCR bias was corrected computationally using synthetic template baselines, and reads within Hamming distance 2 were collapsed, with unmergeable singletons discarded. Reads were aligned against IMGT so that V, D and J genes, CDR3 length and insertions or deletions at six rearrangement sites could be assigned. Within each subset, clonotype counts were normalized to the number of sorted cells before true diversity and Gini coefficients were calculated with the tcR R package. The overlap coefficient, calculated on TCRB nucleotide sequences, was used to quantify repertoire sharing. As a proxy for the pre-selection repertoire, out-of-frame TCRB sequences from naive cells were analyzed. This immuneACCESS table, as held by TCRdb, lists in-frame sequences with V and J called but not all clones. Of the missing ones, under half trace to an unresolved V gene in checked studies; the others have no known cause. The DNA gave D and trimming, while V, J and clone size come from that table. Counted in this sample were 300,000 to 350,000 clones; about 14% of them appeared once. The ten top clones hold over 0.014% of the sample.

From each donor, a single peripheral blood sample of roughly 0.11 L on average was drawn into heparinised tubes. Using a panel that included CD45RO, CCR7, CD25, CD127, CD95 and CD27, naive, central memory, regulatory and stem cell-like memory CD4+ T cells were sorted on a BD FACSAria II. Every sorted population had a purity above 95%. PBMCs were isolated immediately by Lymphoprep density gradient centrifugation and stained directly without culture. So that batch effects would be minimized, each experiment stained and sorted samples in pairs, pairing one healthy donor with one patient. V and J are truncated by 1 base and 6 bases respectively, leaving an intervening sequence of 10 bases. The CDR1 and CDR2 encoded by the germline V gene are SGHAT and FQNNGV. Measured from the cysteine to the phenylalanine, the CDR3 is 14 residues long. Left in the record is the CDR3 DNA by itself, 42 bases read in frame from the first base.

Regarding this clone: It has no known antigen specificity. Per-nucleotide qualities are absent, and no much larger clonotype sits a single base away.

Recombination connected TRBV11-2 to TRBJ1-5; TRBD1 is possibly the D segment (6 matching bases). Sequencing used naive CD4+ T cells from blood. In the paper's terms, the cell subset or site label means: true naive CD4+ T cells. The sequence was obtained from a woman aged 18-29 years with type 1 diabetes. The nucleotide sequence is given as TGTGCCAGCAGCTTAGCAACAGGGCTTCAGCCCCAGCATTTT. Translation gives CASSLATGLQPQHF.